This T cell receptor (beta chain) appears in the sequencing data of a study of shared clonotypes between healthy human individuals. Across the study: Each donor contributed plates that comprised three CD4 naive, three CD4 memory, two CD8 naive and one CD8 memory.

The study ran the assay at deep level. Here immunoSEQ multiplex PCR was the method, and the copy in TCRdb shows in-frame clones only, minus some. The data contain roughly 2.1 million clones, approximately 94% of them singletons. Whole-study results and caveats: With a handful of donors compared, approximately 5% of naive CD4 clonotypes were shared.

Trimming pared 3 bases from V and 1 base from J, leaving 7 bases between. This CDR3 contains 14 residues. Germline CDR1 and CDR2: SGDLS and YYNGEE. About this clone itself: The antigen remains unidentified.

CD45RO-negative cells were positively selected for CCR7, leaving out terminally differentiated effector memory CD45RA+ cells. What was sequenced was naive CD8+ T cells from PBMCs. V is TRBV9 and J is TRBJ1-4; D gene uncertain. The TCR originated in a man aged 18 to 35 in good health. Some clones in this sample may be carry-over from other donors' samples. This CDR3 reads CASSAVGTNEKLFF. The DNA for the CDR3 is TGTGCCAGCAGCGCAGTAGGAACTAATGAAAAACTGTTTTTT.